A selection of T cell receptor beta chains follows, all from one sample in a study of cytomegalovirus exposure and HLA in healthy donors. Profiling relied on immunoSEQ multiplex PCR, and the TCRdb table lists in-frame clones only, not all of them. The table includes some 150,000 clones, 87% detected once. The material sequenced was PBMCs. All receptors come from a man between 18 and 29 years old in good health and CMV-seropositive. CDR3s include the opening cysteine and the closing phenylalanine or tryptophan. A D gene is named only where the DNA matches it firmly. Clone size appears in some rows only: once, few, many, or a class for an expanded clone.

abundance: -
v_gene: TRBV6-5
d_gene: -
j_gene: TRBJ2-7
CDR3nt: TGTGCCAGCAGTCCCGGACTAATAGCCTACGAGCAGTACTTC
CDR3aa: CASSPGLIAYEQYF

abundance: -
v_gene: TRBV7-2
d_gene: -
j_gene: TRBJ2-1
CDR3nt: TGTGCCAGCAGCTTACGAGATACTAACCCCTACAATGAGCAGTTCTTC
CDR3aa: CASSLRDTNPYNEQFF

abundance: once
v_gene: TRBV14
d_gene: TRBD2
j_gene: TRBJ2-1
CDR3nt: TGTGCCAGCAGCCAACTAGCGGGCTCCTACAATGAGCAGTTCTTC
CDR3aa: CASSQLAGSYNEQFF

abundance: -
v_gene: TRBV18
d_gene: -
j_gene: TRBJ2-5
CDR3nt: TGTGCCAGCTCACCCGACAGTTTCCAAGAGACCCAGTACTTC
CDR3aa: CASSPDSFQETQYF

abundance: -
v_gene: TRBV4-1
d_gene: -
j_gene: TRBJ2-5
CDR3nt: TGCGCCAGCAGCCAAGACCCGACAGTAGGGGGAGAGACCCAGTACTTC
CDR3aa: CASSQDPTVGGETQYF

abundance: -
v_gene: TRBV10-3
d_gene: -
j_gene: TRBJ2-1
CDR3nt: TGTGCCATCAGCGCGACGGGGAGTAATGAGCAGTTCTTC
CDR3aa: CAISATGSNEQFF

abundance: -
v_gene: TRBV2
d_gene: -
j_gene: TRBJ2-7
CDR3nt: TGTGCCAGCAGCAGGTCAGCCTACGAGCAGTACTTC
CDR3aa: CASSRSAYEQYF

abundance: -
v_gene: TRBV11-1
d_gene: -
j_gene: TRBJ2-1
CDR3nt: TGTGCCAGCAGCTTTAACAGAAACAATGAGCAGTTCTTC
CDR3aa: CASSFNRNNEQFF

abundance: few
v_gene: TRBV6-1
d_gene: -
j_gene: TRBJ2-7
CDR3nt: TGTGCCAGCAGGGGGATGGTCGGACACCGATACGAGCAGTACTTC
CDR3aa: CASRGMVGHRYEQYF

abundance: -
v_gene: TRBV19
d_gene: TRBD2
j_gene: TRBJ2-3
CDR3nt: TGTGCCAGTAGTTCGGGACTAGCGGGAGGGCCAGATACGCAGTATTTT
CDR3aa: CASSSGLAGGPDTQYF

abundance: -
v_gene: TRBV5-1
d_gene: TRBD2
j_gene: TRBJ2-3
CDR3nt: TGCGCCAGCAGCCGTAGTGGACTAGAAGGTCTCCAGGTCGGCACAGATACGCAGTATTTT
CDR3aa: CASSRSGLEGLQVGTDTQYF

abundance: once
v_gene: TRBV28
d_gene: -
j_gene: TRBJ1-5
CDR3nt: TGTGCCAGCGCAAGGGGTGACAATCAGCCCCAGCATTTT
CDR3aa: CASARGDNQPQHF

abundance: -
v_gene: TRBV5-1
d_gene: -
j_gene: TRBJ2-7
CDR3nt: TGCGCCAGCAGCTTGACAGCTTCCTCCTACGAGCAGTACTTC
CDR3aa: CASSLTASSYEQYF

abundance: -
v_gene: TRBV2
d_gene: TRBD2
j_gene: TRBJ2-3
CDR3nt: TGTGCCAGCAGTGAAGCCCGACTAGCGGGAGGAGATACGCAGTATTTT
CDR3aa: CASSEARLAGGDTQYF

abundance: few
v_gene: TRBV30
d_gene: -
j_gene: TRBJ1-6
CDR3nt: TGTGCCTGGAGTACCCAGGGGAATTCACCCCTCCACTTT
CDR3aa: CAWSTQGNSPLHF

abundance: -
v_gene: TRBV5-5
d_gene: -
j_gene: TRBJ1-2
CDR3nt: TGTGCCAGCAGCTTGGATGCCGGGGGGGTAAAAGGCTACACCTTC
CDR3aa: CASSLDAGGVKGYTF

abundance: -
v_gene: TRBV29-1
d_gene: TRBD1
j_gene: TRBJ1-2
CDR3nt: TGCAGCGTTGAGCGGACAGGGGCCTATGGCTACACCTTC
CDR3aa: CSVERTGAYGYTF

abundance: -
v_gene: TRBV2
d_gene: TRBD1
j_gene: TRBJ1-1
CDR3nt: TGTGCCAGCAGTGACAGGGGGTACGGTGAAGCTTTCTTT
CDR3aa: CASSDRGYGEAFF

abundance: -
v_gene: TRBV28
d_gene: TRBD2
j_gene: TRBJ2-7
CDR3nt: TGTGCCAGCGCACGGGGGGGTAGCTCCTACGAGCAGTACTTC
CDR3aa: CASARGGSSYEQYF

abundance: -
v_gene: TRBV9
d_gene: -
j_gene: TRBJ1-1
CDR3nt: TGTGCCAGCAGCGCCCGCGGCAGTCAAAACACTGAAGCTTTCTTT
CDR3aa: CASSARGSQNTEAFF

abundance: -
v_gene: TRBV27
d_gene: TRBD2
j_gene: TRBJ2-2
CDR3nt: TGTGCCAGCAGTCGGACTAGCGGAGCGAACACCGGGGAGCTGTTTTTT
CDR3aa: CASSRTSGANTGELFF

abundance: -
v_gene: TRBV15
d_gene: -
j_gene: TRBJ1-2
CDR3nt: TGTGCCACCAGCAGAGATCCAGTGCGGGTTAACTATGGCTACACCTTC
CDR3aa: CATSRDPVRVNYGYTF

abundance: once
v_gene: TRBV15
d_gene: -
j_gene: TRBJ1-3
CDR3nt: TGTGCCACCAGCAGAGTCTACGGCAGGCTCTCTGGAAACACCATATATTTT
CDR3aa: CATSRVYGRLSGNTIYF

abundance: -
v_gene: TRBV9
d_gene: TRBD1
j_gene: TRBJ2-7
CDR3nt: TGTGCCAGCAGCGTAGGGCAGGGGGTTTCCTACGAGCAGTACTTC
CDR3aa: CASSVGQGVSYEQYF

abundance: -
v_gene: TRBV5-6
d_gene: TRBD1
j_gene: TRBJ1-6
CDR3nt: TGTGCCAGCAGCTTGGCCCCCAGGGGGGCTGGAAATTCACCCCTCCACTTT
CDR3aa: CASSLAPRGAGNSPLHF

abundance: -
v_gene: TRBV5-1
d_gene: -
j_gene: TRBJ2-1
CDR3nt: TGCGCCAGCAGCTTTTCCGTGGAGCAGTTCTTC
CDR3aa: CASSFSVEQFF

abundance: -
v_gene: TRBV27
d_gene: -
j_gene: TRBJ2-3
CDR3nt: TGTGCCAGCAGTTTAAGGACAGCGGATACGCAGTATTTT
CDR3aa: CASSLRTADTQYF

abundance: -
v_gene: TRBV4-1
d_gene: TRBD1
j_gene: TRBJ1-2
CDR3nt: TGCGCCAGCAGCCCCATACCGGGACAGGGGAACTATGGCTACACCTTC
CDR3aa: CASSPIPGQGNYGYTF

abundance: -
v_gene: TRBV11-2
d_gene: TRBD2
j_gene: TRBJ2-1
CDR3nt: TGTGCCAGCAGCTTAGATCGAGCTAGCGGCCTACCCTCCTACAATGAGCAGTTCTTC
CDR3aa: CASSLDRASGLPSYNEQFF

abundance: -
v_gene: TRBV29-1
d_gene: -
j_gene: TRBJ1-1
CDR3nt: TGCAGCGTTGAAGACTACAGGGTCGTAGGGAACACTGAAGCTTTCTTT
CDR3aa: CSVEDYRVVGNTEAFF

abundance: once
v_gene: TRBV5-4
d_gene: TRBD2
j_gene: TRBJ2-1
CDR3nt: TGTGCCAGCAGCCGGACTAGCGGGGGGCAAACCTACAATGAGCAGTTCTTC
CDR3aa: CASSRTSGGQTYNEQFF

abundance: -
v_gene: TRBV6-4
d_gene: TRBD1
j_gene: TRBJ1-2
CDR3nt: TGTGCCAGCAGTGACTCGAGCAGGGGGGCTGCTGGCTACACCTTC
CDR3aa: CASSDSSRGAAGYTF

abundance: -
v_gene: TRBV6-1
d_gene: -
j_gene: TRBJ2-7
CDR3nt: TGTGCCAGCAGTGTCACGGGACACCGGTACGAGCAGTACTTC
CDR3aa: CASSVTGHRYEQYF

abundance: -
v_gene: TRBV7-9
d_gene: TRBD1
j_gene: TRBJ2-7
CDR3nt: TGTGCCAGCAGCCCCACACAGGGGTGGTCCTACGAGCAGTACTTC
CDR3aa: CASSPTQGWSYEQYF

abundance: -
v_gene: TRBV15
d_gene: -
j_gene: TRBJ2-1
CDR3nt: TGTGCCACCAGCAGCGATGACTTATCACCTGTCAATGAGCAGTTCTTC
CDR3aa: CATSSDDLSPVNEQFF

abundance: -
v_gene: TRBV19
d_gene: -
j_gene: TRBJ1-1
CDR3nt: TGTGCCAGTAGTATAGGGGGCCGTGGATATGACACTGAAGCTTTCTTT
CDR3aa: CASSIGGRGYDTEAFF

abundance: -
v_gene: TRBV27
d_gene: TRBD1
j_gene: TRBJ2-2
CDR3nt: TGTGCCAGCAGACAGGAGGGGACAGGAACCGGGGAGCTGTTTTTT
CDR3aa: CASRQEGTGTGELFF

abundance: -
v_gene: TRBV6-4
d_gene: TRBD1
j_gene: TRBJ2-3
CDR3nt: TGTGCCAGCAGTGCACTCACAGGGGACGATACGCAGTATTTT
CDR3aa: CASSALTGDDTQYF

abundance: -
v_gene: TRBV27
d_gene: -
j_gene: TRBJ2-4
CDR3nt: TGTGCCAGCATTAAGAACGGTGAGGGAAACATTCAGTACTTC
CDR3aa: CASIKNGEGNIQYF

abundance: -
v_gene: TRBV19
d_gene: -
j_gene: TRBJ2-7
CDR3nt: TGTGCCAGTAGTATAGGAGGAGGGGTAACATCGGAGCAGTACTTC
CDR3aa: CASSIGGGVTSEQYF

abundance: -
v_gene: TRBV30
d_gene: TRBD2
j_gene: TRBJ2-3
CDR3nt: TGTGCCTGGAGCCCAGCGGGGGGGCGGACAGATACGCAGTATTTT
CDR3aa: CAWSPAGGRTDTQYF

abundance: -
v_gene: TRBV5-8
d_gene: -
j_gene: TRBJ1-4
CDR3nt: TGTGCCAGCAGCGACAGACGAGTAACTAATGAAAAACTGTTTTTT
CDR3aa: CASSDRRVTNEKLFF

abundance: -
v_gene: TRBV1
d_gene: -
j_gene: TRBJ2-5
CDR3nt: TGCACCAGCAGCCAAGACCCGACTAGCGGGGACGTGCAAGAGACCCAGTACTTC
CDR3aa: CTSSQDPTSGDVQETQYF

abundance: -
v_gene: TRBV7-3
d_gene: TRBD2
j_gene: TRBJ2-2
CDR3nt: TGTGCCAGCACCAAACGGCGGGGGGAGCCCGGGGAGCTGTTTTTT
CDR3aa: CASTKRRGEPGELFF

abundance: -
v_gene: TRBV15
d_gene: TRBD1
j_gene: TRBJ2-7
CDR3nt: TGTGCCACCAGCAGAGAAGAGACAGGGGAATTCGAGCAGTACTTC
CDR3aa: CATSREETGEFEQYF

abundance: -
v_gene: TRBV5-6
d_gene: -
j_gene: TRBJ2-1
CDR3nt: TGTGCCAGCAGCTTTCCGGGAAATGAGCAGTTCTTC
CDR3aa: CASSFPGNEQFF

abundance: -
v_gene: TRBV7-8
d_gene: TRBD2
j_gene: TRBJ2-1
CDR3nt: TGTGCCAGCAGCTTAAGATTTAGGACTAGCGGGACCGAACGGGGGCAGTTCTTC
CDR3aa: CASSLRFRTSGTERGQFF

abundance: -
v_gene: TRBV27
d_gene: TRBD1
j_gene: TRBJ1-5
CDR3nt: TGTGCCAGCAGTTTATCGAGACAGGGAGGTAATCAGCCCCAGCATTTT
CDR3aa: CASSLSRQGGNQPQHF

abundance: once
v_gene: TRBV5-1
d_gene: -
j_gene: TRBJ2-7
CDR3nt: TGCGCCAGCAGCTTGGGGGCGGGGGCGGCCTCCCCCTCTACTTTC
CDR3aa: CASSLGAGAASPSTF